This T cell receptor beta chain was recovered during a study of cytomegalovirus exposure and HLA in healthy donors (dated by TCRdb to the late 2010s). For the wider study: According to an earlier analysis of 587 of the donors, about 179 million T cells yielded 95 million to 140 million unique TCR beta sequences and about 300 Gb of sequence data. All discovery cohort repertoires had been generated on a single sequencing platform. Donor age, sex, ethnicity and CMV serostatus were collected together with the repertoire data. The study combined high-throughput TCR immunosequencing, statistical association of individual TCRs with disease status, and machine learning to predict cytomegalovirus infection status. The aim of the study was to test whether cataloging public T cell receptors could identify signatures of past pathogen exposure. Among the roughly 390 genotyped donors, about 85% belonged to the genetic ancestry cluster associated with self-reported Caucasian donors. Typing coverage differed by locus: A, B, C, DRB1 and DQB1 were typed in roughly 620-630 donors, DQA1 in about 500, DPA1 in 600 to 610, and DPB1 in 400 to 480. Rather than using new phenotypic data, the later analysis identified candidate immune exposures from TCR beta sequences and from how often those sequences occurred across donors. The study profiled the T cell repertoires of approximately 700 subjects by immunosequencing and related them to cytomegalovirus serostatus. Five DR-DQ haplotypes were treated as single units for association and clustering because of strong linkage in the cohort. Among about 400 genotyped donors of the cohort, an average of around 220,000 unique TCR beta nucleotide sequences was sequenced per donor, of which about 18% were non-productive. A later genetic analysis took genome-wide SNP genotypes for about three fifths of the 666 donors and used that subset as a discovery cohort. An early release covering about 600 HLA-typed donors comprised about 300 gigabases of sequencing data and 85 million or so unique TCR sequences. To study patterns of TCR occurrence, a later analysis re-analyzed previously published TCR beta repertoires from around 660 donors and added high-resolution HLA genotyping. In addition to the first cohort of 500 to 850 subjects, a separate validation cohort of some 120 different subjects was used. HLA typing covered class I and class II loci at four-digit resolution. In an earlier analysis of a few hundred of the donors, high-throughput TCR beta sequencing was used to judge whether each TCR beta V gene segment behaved as functional or pseudogenic. Paper-wide results and their limitations: A further reported finding was that TCR beta sequences accurately predicted the HLA-A and HLA-B alleles for most subjects in the first cohort. Because counts were too low, roughly 18 rarely observed V segments, including chromosome 9 orphons, were left out of the earlier analysis of a few hundred of the donors. Correlated functional status among segregating V segments might reflect linkage disequilibrium, but an unknown experimental factor could not be ruled out. Cytomegalovirus status was reported to be diagnosed by the classifier with high specificity and sensitivity in both the original and validation cohorts. A cluster of highly shared sequence variants was judged likely to represent a technical artifact of the sequencing pipeline. In a later analysis, HLA-associated TCR beta chains were found to be more clonally expanded and to have lower generation probabilities than equally common non-associated chains. In a later analysis, several top co-occurrence clusters were reported to appear linked to parvovirus B19, influenza, CMV and Epstein-Barr virus. A later analysis associated 16,951 TCR beta sequences with specific HLA alleles at a false discovery rate of 0.05. The only immune exposure information available for the cohort was CMV serostatus. Because some donors lacked HLA typing at each locus, the association tests relied only on the typed subset. A later genetic analysis reported fewer N-insertions in productive TCRs among donors in an Asian-associated ancestry cluster than the roughly 700-donor mean. In a later analysis, the rate of TCR association differed among HLA loci, with DRB1 alleles having the most associated TCRs and HLA-C alleles having the fewest. This cohort had only TCR beta chains sequenced, and the lack of alpha or paired-chain data limited which features could be detected. Most TCR sequences were observed very rarely across donors, whereas some public TCRs were present in many individuals. A few of the identified cytomegalovirus-associated TCR beta chains were confirmed in vitro to be specific for cytomegalovirus antigens. The 87-base-pair reads could not distinguish some IMGT-functional V segments, including TRBV6-2 and TRBV6-3, so those segments were excluded. The authors suggested that the approach could potentially be generalized to other disease states and immunological phenotypes. In an earlier analysis of around 600 of the donors, most TCR beta V segments appeared in productive rearrangements about 87% or about 30% of the time, broadly matching IMGT annotations. The presence/absence analyses assumed that sequencing depth was roughly uniform across donors, and that assumption may not be true. In a later genetic analysis, a missense DCLRE1C variant was associated with V-gene and J-gene trimming of TCR beta chains, and the association was replicated in an independent cohort. When HLA alleles, especially DR and DQ, strongly co-occurred, TCR associations were difficult to assign to individual alleles. A later analysis found that most CMV-associated TCR beta chains appeared HLA-restricted, with HLA associations seemingly driven largely by CMV exposure. The study gave a list of over 150 TCR beta chains associated with cytomegalovirus.

Taken from the germline V gene, the CDR1 and CDR2 loops are SGHRS and YFSETQ. Its CDR3 holds 14 amino acids, cysteine through phenylalanine. CDR3 DNA is the only sequence kept; it has 42 bases, read in frame from the first base. Concerning this clone: Its antigen specificity is not known. Sequence at one end of the junction differs from germline and may be a read error.

The cohort consisted of 600 to 700 healthy bone marrow donors. At the time of sampling, every cohort member was nominally healthy, though immune exposures that went unrecorded were likely present. The donor was CMV seronegative and was included in the group of over 300 seronegative cohort members. Each donor provided a peripheral blood sample, and peripheral blood mononuclear cells were used for TCR beta sequencing. The Qiagen DNeasy Blood Extraction Kit was used to extract genomic DNA from the blood cell samples. Libraries were prepared through the immunoSEQ multiplex PCR assay. For the multiplex PCR, a mixture combining 60 forward primers for TCR Vbeta segments and 13 reverse primers for TCR Jbeta segments was used. A multiplex PCR assay on genomic DNA amplified the CDR3 region of rearranged TCR beta genes. Amplified TCR beta libraries were sequenced as 87-base-pair reads on the Illumina HiSeq System. As for how the authors treated the data: In a later analysis, tens of millions of unique TCR beta chains were counted across the roughly 670 repertoires, and roughly 11 million of these chains were shared by at least two donors. Raw reads were error-corrected and collapsed into unique sequences with a nearest-neighbor algorithm that merged closely related sequences to remove PCR and sequencing errors. Alignment of CDR3 sequences to IMGT reference sequences was used to assign V, D and J gene segments. For a sequence to be retained, a match of at least six nucleotides was required to both a V gene segment and a J gene segment. A rearrangement was called productive if the CDR3 had no stop codons and remained in frame with V and J, and every other rearrangement was called non-productive. Following IMGT convention, CDR3 was defined as the stretch from the second conserved V-encoded cysteine to the conserved J-encoded phenylalanine. The earlier analysis of about 530 of the donors excluded any sequence lacking an unambiguous match to a single V gene segment. In an earlier analysis of some 590 of the donors, a V segment was called functional when productive rearrangements were above 56.7%, and segregating when the standard deviation between donors exceeded 5%. A statistical classification framework was developed to diagnose cytomegalovirus status using the catalog of TCR beta chain sequences. V and J gene assignment, in a later analysis, came from comparing TCR nucleotide sequences with IMGT/GENE-DB human TR gene sequences. The TCRdist pipeline was used in a later analysis to assign CDR3 sequences and most-parsimonious VDJ recombination scenarios. In a later analysis, each TCR beta chain was defined by its CDR3 amino acid sequence together with its V-gene family, and reads without a unique V-gene family were excluded. A later analysis removed 500 to 650 highly shared, low-generation-probability nucleotide sequences to deal with suspected cross-contamination and a sequencing artifact. In a later analysis, a clonal expansion index for each public chain was calculated from normalized within-repertoire ranks of inferred template counts. In a later analysis, generation probabilities were computed using a VDJ recombination model fitted to out-of-frame rearrangements, and the results were checked against IGoR. In a later analysis, hypergeometric tests were used to score TCR-TCR, TCR-HLA and TCR-CMV co-occurrence, with a repertoire-size bias correction applied to TCR pairs. To estimate false discovery rates, a later analysis permuted the HLA or CMV assignments 20 times. In a later analysis, co-occurring TCRs were grouped using DBSCAN, with TCRdist sequence similarity added in when clustering inside HLA-allele-positive subsets. For co-occurrence clustering, repertoires with fewer than 30,000 or more than 120,000 public chains were excluded, along with several repertoires with anomalous nucleotide sharing. The clones in this table, taken by TCRdb from immuneACCESS, are in-frame only. Not every clone is retained; where verified, under half of the shortfall comes from an unresolved V gene, and the cause of the rest is unknown. That table furnishes V, J and clone size, whereas the DNA furnished D and trimming. The sample table contains some 170,000 clones; only one count was recorded for around 77% of them. Of the sample, 1.5% to 2% is held by the ten largest clones.

The receptor chain draws on TRBV5-1 and TRBJ1-2, with an unclear D gene assignment. The sequence was collected from a woman between 25 and 40 years old in good health and CMV-seronegative. Sequencing input: PBMCs. The DNA sequence is TGCGCCAGCAGCTTAGGTCTCGAGGCGTATGGCTACCCCTTC. It is translated as CASSLGLEAYGYPF.